The present T cell receptor beta chain was sequenced within a study of response to subunit inactivated influenza vaccine. This clonotype appeared a few times. TCRdb passed the RT-PCR reads through MiXCR, listing each CDR3 protein once. This sample has roughly 700,000 distinct CDR3 sequences, with 14% found just once. The J segment lost 6 bases and the V segment lost 5 bases, leaving 10 bases of the junction unmatched. This CDR3 comprises 16 residues. The specimen comprised PBMCs from blood, sampled around 15 days before vaccination. The V call is TRBV12-3 or TRBV12-4, the J call TRBJ2-1, with 10 nucleotides matching TRBD2. The sequence was collected from a man aged 50-59 years who received an inactivated influenza vaccine. The CDR3 reads CASSLGLAERVNEQFF. The CDR3, as DNA: TGTGCCAGCAGTCTCGGACTAGCGGAAAGAGTCAATGAGCAGTTCTTC.